This TCR beta chain appears in the sequencing data of a study of T cells in Graves' hyperthyroidism and ophthalmopathy. Diagnostic assessment was based on clinical symptoms, serum thyroxine and TRAb, thyroid ultrasound and orbital computed tomography. This clonotype was counted at least ten times. The source material, RNA transcripts, was used to amplify TCR beta CDR3 regions. Carried out on the TCR CDR3, a first-round RT-PCR used the HTBI primer set. TCRdb reanalysed the multiplex PCR reads using MiXCR and keeps one entry per CDR3 protein. The table shows around 700,000 distinct CDR3 sequences, with under 45% occurring only once. V dropped 8 bases and J dropped 1 base, with 21 bases sitting between them. The CDR3 totals 16 residues. Germline values: CDR1 SGHVS, CDR2 FQNEAQ.

The sample was blood. The receptor comes from a woman aged 35 to 49 with Graves' hyperthyroidism. This chain uses TRBV7-8 with TRBJ2-7, with a tentative D call TRBD1 (5 bases). CDR3 DNA: TGTGCCAGCCGGGCCACCAGGGAACTACCTTCCTACGAGCAGTACTTC. Amino acids: CASRATRELPSYEQYF. The full variable domain, in which reference TRBV7-8 and TRBJ2-7 provide the parts outside the CDR3, is GAGVSQSPRYKVAKRGQDVALRCDPISGHVSLFWYQQALGQGPEFLTYFQNEAQLDKSGLPSDRFFAERPEGSVSTLKIQRTQQEDSAVYLCASRATRELPSYEQYFGPGTRLTVT.